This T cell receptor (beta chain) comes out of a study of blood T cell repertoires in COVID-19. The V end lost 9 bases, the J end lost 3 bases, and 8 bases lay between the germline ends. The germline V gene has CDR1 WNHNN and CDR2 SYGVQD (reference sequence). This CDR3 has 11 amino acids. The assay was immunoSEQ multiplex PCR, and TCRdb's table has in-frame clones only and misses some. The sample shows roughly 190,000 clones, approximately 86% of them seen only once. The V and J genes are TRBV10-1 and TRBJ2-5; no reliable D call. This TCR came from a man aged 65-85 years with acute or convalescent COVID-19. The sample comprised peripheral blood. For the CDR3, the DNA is TGCGCCAGGAGACAAGAAGAGACCCAGTACTTC. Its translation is CARRQEETQYF.